Sequencing of this T cell receptor beta chain was carried out in a study of beta chain features in type 1 diabetes. About the research overall: Age, gender and cell yields were alike across patients and healthy donors. Researchers looked at some 99 million sorted cells across all samples. Study findings and constraints: Sequencing from cDNA could over-represent high-TCR-expressing cells. All four CD4+ subsets of Type 1 diabetes patients contained TCRB CDR3s that were moderately but significantly shorter. A greater similarity of naive, central memory and Treg TCRB repertoires was seen among patients than among healthy donors.

In regard to this clone: The target antigen is unknown.

Trimming cost V 3 bases and J 5 bases, with 22 bases left between them. This CDR3 spans 17 amino acids. The germline V gene encodes CDR1 WNHNN and CDR2 SYGVQD (reference sequence). Expressed TCRB transcripts were sequenced after all isolated RNA was converted to cDNA. Sequencing was performed with immunoSEQ multiplex PCR; in TCRdb, only in-frame clones are kept and a portion is missing. This table has around 690,000 clones, 9.5% to 15% appearing once. The chain uses TRBV10-1 and TRBJ2-5, with a weak D call TRBD2 (6 bases). Sequencing was carried out using naive CD4+ T cells from blood. The TCR sequence derives from a man under 40 with type 1 diabetes. CDR3 protein: CASSDGYGGGRLETQYF. CDR3 DNA: TGCGCCAGCAGTGACGGTTACGGGGGAGGTCGTTTGGAGACCCAGTACTTC.